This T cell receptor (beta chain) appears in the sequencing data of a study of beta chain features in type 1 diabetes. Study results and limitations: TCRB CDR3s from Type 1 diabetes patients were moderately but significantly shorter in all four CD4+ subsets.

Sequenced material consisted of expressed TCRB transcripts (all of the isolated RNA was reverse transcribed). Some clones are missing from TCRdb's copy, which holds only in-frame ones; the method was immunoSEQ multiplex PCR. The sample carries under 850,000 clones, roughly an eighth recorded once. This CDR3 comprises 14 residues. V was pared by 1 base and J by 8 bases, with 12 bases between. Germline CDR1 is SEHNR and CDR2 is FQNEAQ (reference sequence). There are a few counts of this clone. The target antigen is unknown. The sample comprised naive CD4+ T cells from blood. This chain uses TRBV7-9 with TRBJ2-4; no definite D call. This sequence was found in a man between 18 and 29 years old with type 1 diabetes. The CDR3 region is CASSLEGLWDIQYF. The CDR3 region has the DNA TGTGCCAGCAGCTTAGAGGGTCTTTGGGACATTCAGTACTTC.